Each of the 25 T cell receptor beta chains below was sequenced from the same sample in a study of cytomegalovirus exposure and HLA in healthy donors. The study ran its PCR with 60 Vbeta and 13 Jbeta primers. The data were produced by immunoSEQ multiplex PCR, yet TCRdb's version contains in-frame clones alone and is incomplete. Of roughly 100,000 clones in the sample, approximately 80% were seen once. The material sequenced was PBMCs. Source of these receptors: a man between 60 and 75 years old in good health and CMV-seronegative.

This chain connects TRBV30 to TRBJ2-5; the D gene is possibly TRBD2 (7 bases). The CDR3 spans 14 residues. The V end was cut by 4 bases, the J end by 5 bases, with 17 bases between. CDR1 and CDR2 from the germline V gene are GTSNPN and SVGIG (reference sequence). In nucleotides, the CDR3 is TGTGCCTGGATGGAGGGGGGGGGCCCGGAGACCCAGTACTTC. Amino acids: CAWMEGGGPETQYF.

With respect to this clone: The sample carries other DNA sequences with the same CDR3. The chain couples TRBV7-2 to TRBJ2-5, with 9 nucleotides matching TRBD1. V lost 9 bases to trimming and J lost 4 bases; unmatched junction nucleotides: 12. The CDR3 totals 15 residues. The germline V gene has CDR1 SGHTA and CDR2 FQGNSA. CDR3 region: CASSSPGQGGETQYF. The CDR3 bases are TGTGCCAGTAGTTCACCGGGACAGGGAGGAGAGACCCAGTACTTC.

The genes are TRBV5-1 and TRBJ2-2, with 8 bases matching TRBD1. Losses at the gene ends were 3 bases for V and 5 bases for J; bases not matched to a gene: 9. Looked up from germline, CDR1 is SGHRS and CDR2 is YFSETQ. The CDR3 length is 16 residues. This CDR3 is CASSSIPGGATGELFF. The DNA for the CDR3 is TGCGCCAGCAGCTCGATCCCAGGGGGCGCAACCGGGGAGCTGTTTTTT.

This rearrangement joins TRBV4-1 to TRBJ2-1; D may be TRBD2 (6 bases). V was clipped by 1 base and J by 8 bases, with 15 bases between them. Germline V gene lookup returns CDR1 MGHRA and CDR2 YSYEKL. The CDR3 has 15 residues. The CDR3 DNA is TGCGCCAGCAGCCAAGTAGAGACTAGTTACTATGAGCAGTTCTTC. As protein: CASSQVETSYYEQFF.

The J gene is TRBJ1-6, the V gene TRBV6-5; 8 bases fit TRBD1. V was clipped by 4 bases and J by 9 bases; unmatched bases: 5. Germline V CDR1 and CDR2: MNHEY, SVGAGI. CDR3 length equals 14 residues. CDR3 loop: CASSFGQGGSPLHF. CDR3 in DNA: TGTGCCAGCAGTTTCGGACAGGGTGGTTCACCCCTCCACTTT.

J is TRBJ2-7 and V is TRBV5-1, with TRBD2 as a possible D gene (6 bases). Per germline, CDR1 SGHRS and CDR2 YFSETQ. The CDR3 consists of 15 residues. The V and J ends lost 4 bases and 6 bases respectively, with 20 bases between them. This CDR3 reads CASSLGAGHESEQYF. Written as DNA, the CDR3 is TGCGCCAGCAGCCTGGGAGCGGGCCACGAGTCCGAGCAGTACTTC.

The rearrangement uses TRBV5-1 and TRBJ1-3, with D maybe TRBD1 (5 bases). The CDR3 is 17 amino acids. Trimming cost V 2 bases and J 0 bases, with 15 bases left between them. CDR1 SGHRS and CDR2 YFSETQ come from the germline V gene. The CDR3 region is CASSLSVGRASGNTIYF. CDR3 DNA sequence: TGCGCCAGCAGCTTAAGTGTTGGCAGGGCCTCTGGAAACACCATATATTTT.

The V call is TRBV5-1, the J call TRBJ2-3, with no clear D. V was pared by 1 base and J by 0 bases, with 6 bases between. Per germline, CDR1 SGHRS and CDR2 YFSETQ. This CDR3 region has 14 residues. The CDR3 sequence: CASSLQDSTDTQYF. The CDR3 nucleotides read TGCGCCAGCAGCTTGCAGGATAGCACAGATACGCAGTATTTT.

This clone has a count of ten or more. The V gene is TRBV7-6, the J gene TRBJ1-2; D not resolved. The ends were cut back, 5 bases at V and 0 bases at J, with 13 bases in the middle. The germline CDR1 and CDR2 sequences are SGHVS and FNYEAQ. The CDR3 totals 15 residues. Written as DNA, the CDR3 is TGTGCCAGCAGCCCCCTTATCGGGGCTAACTATGGCTACACCTTC. This sequence encodes CASSPLIGANYGYTF.

The CDR3 is CASSAFRDRANSPLHF. The CDR3 DNA reads as TGTGCCAGCAGTGCATTCCGGGACAGGGCAAATTCACCCCTCCACTTT. This chain links TRBV2 with TRBJ1-6; 9 nucleotides match TRBD1. The ends lost 4 bases at V and 7 bases at J; junction bases unmatched: 8. The CDR3 length is 16 residues. The germline V gene encodes CDR1 SNHLY and CDR2 FYNNEI.

The CDR3 spells CASSQSSPRYYGYTF. The CDR3 DNA follows: TGCGCCAGCAGTCAATCGAGCCCCAGGTACTATGGCTACACCTTC. The V call is TRBV23-1, the J call TRBJ1-2; D unclear. TRBV23-1 is an open reading frame whose function is uncertain. The CDR3 loop spans 15 amino acids. Trimming took 0 bases from V and 3 from J, leaving 11 bases between them.

There are a few counts of this clone. In nucleotides, the CDR3 is TGCAGCGCAAGCATGAATACAGATACGCAGTATTTT. This sequence encodes CSASMNTDTQYF. The rearrangement uses TRBV29-1 and TRBJ2-3; the D is unclear. This CDR3 region has 12 residues. Trimming cost V 7 bases and J 3 bases, with 11 bases left between them. Germline CDR1 SQVTM, CDR2 ANQGSEA.

The chain joins TRBV11-3 to TRBJ2-2, with a possible D match to TRBD2 (5 bases). Deletions cut 1 base from V and 5 bases from J, with 11 bases between. The CDR3 length is 15 residues. CDR1 is SGHNT and CDR2 is YENEEA in the germline V gene. CDR3 nucleotides: TGTGCCAGCAGCTTAGCCCGGGGAAAAACCGGGGAGCTGTTTTTT. Its translation is CASSLARGKTGELFF.

This clone came up a few times. The V and J genes are TRBV6-1 and TRBJ1-5, with 7 bases that match TRBD1. V lost 4 bases and J lost 5; bases outside the gene matches: 5. Germline V gene data show CDR1 as MNHNS and CDR2 as SASEGT. The CDR3 is 14 amino acids. The CDR3 nucleotides are TGTGCCAGCAGTGTCGAGGGGGCCCATCAGCCCCAGCATTTT. It encodes CASSVEGAHQPQHF.

In this sample, this clone turned up a few times. V usage is TRBV6-1 and J usage is TRBJ1-5, with 10 nucleotides matching TRBD1. Germline CDR1 MNHNS, CDR2 SASEGT. The CDR3 has 15 residues. Trimming cost V 4 bases and J 8 bases; bases outside gene matches: 8. The chain's CDR3 is CASSAGTGVSKPQHF. The CDR3 DNA reads TGTGCCAGCAGTGCCGGGACAGGGGTTTCGAAGCCCCAGCATTTT.

V is TRBV7-3 and J is TRBJ2-1; no firm D call. V was cut by 4 bases and J by 9 bases, with 13 bases left in between. The germline V gene encodes CDR1 SGHTA and CDR2 FQGTGA. CDR3 length: 13 residues. For the CDR3, the DNA is TGTGCCAGCAGCTCCGGTTCGGGTAGTGAGCAGTTCTTC. Protein product: CASSSGSGSEQFF.

The V and J genes are TRBV7-6 and TRBJ1-4; D is undetermined. V lost 0 bases and J lost 4, with 9 bases in between. This CDR3 contains 15 residues. CDR1 is SGHVS and CDR2 is FNYEAQ in the germline V gene. CDR3 region: CASSLARGYNEKLFF. CDR3 coding DNA: TGTGCCAGCAGCTTAGCGAGAGGGTATAATGAAAAACTGTTTTTT.

This clone was counted between two and nine times. The junction departs from the called germline gene at one end, perhaps through a read error. The gene calls are TRBV9 and TRBJ2-5; 10 bases align to TRBD2. CDR3 length equals 17 residues. CDR1 is SGDLS, CDR2 YYNGEE, per germline. As DNA, the CDR3 is TGTGCCAGCAGTAGAGAGGGGGCTAGCGGGGGACAAGGGACCCAGTACTTC. It encodes CASSREGASGGQGTQYF. The complete variable domain, with remaining parts taken from reference TRBV9 and TRBJ2-5, reads DSGVTQTPKHLITATGQRVTLRCSPRSGDLSVYWYQQSLDQGLQFLIQYYNGEERAKGNILERFSAQQFPDLHSELNLSSLELGDSALYFCASSREGASGGQGTQYFGPGTRLLVL.

V is TRBV5-4 and J is TRBJ1-2; D remains unclear. Trimming stripped 3 bases from V and 8 bases from J, with 14 bases between. The germline V gene encodes CDR1 SGHNT and CDR2 YYREEE (reference sequence). CDR3 size: 13 residues. The CDR3 protein is CASSSKSRRGYTF. The DNA of the CDR3 is TGTGCCAGCAGCTCCAAAAGTAGGCGGGGCTACACCTTC.

The genes are TRBV6-1 and TRBJ2-3; tentatively, D is TRBD2 (7 bases). Trimming removed 6 bases from V and 6 bases from J, with 19 bases in between. The CDR3 has 15 amino acids. Germline CDR1 reads MNHNS; CDR2 reads SASEGT. CDR3 sequence: CASRRREGGFDTQYF. CDR3 bases: TGTGCCAGCAGGAGAAGGGAGGGGGGGTTTGATACGCAGTATTTT.

This clone was counted a few times. The gene calls are TRBV7-2 and TRBJ1-1; possibly TRBD1 for D (5 bases). Germline loops: CDR1 SGHTA, CDR2 FQGNSA. Trimming shortened V by 3 bases and J by 2 bases, and 13 bases separated the two germline ends. This CDR3 has 15 residues. The CDR3 spells CASSFGGGGNTEAFF. The CDR3 DNA sequence: TGTGCCAGCAGCTTCGGGGGGGGAGGAAACACTGAAGCTTTCTTT.

This rearrangement joins TRBV30 to TRBJ2-3; D is undetermined. The CDR3 covers 12 residues. The V and J ends lost 3 bases and 2 bases respectively, with 6 bases between them. The V gene's germline CDR1 is GTSNPN and CDR2 SVGIG (reference sequence). The CDR3: CAWRRSTDTQYF. In DNA, the CDR3 is TGTGCCTGGAGGAGATCCACAGATACGCAGTATTTT.

The chain couples TRBV29-1 to TRBJ2-7, with TRBD1 as a possible D gene (5 bases). The germline gives CDR1 SQVTM, CDR2 ANQGSEA. The CDR3 is 13 residues long. V shed 4 bases and J shed 2 bases, with 12 bases lying between them. The CDR3 loop is CSVAGQGTYEQYF. The CDR3 region has the DNA TGCAGCGTTGCAGGCCAGGGCACCTACGAGCAGTACTTC.

This clone appeared a few times. V is TRBV6-5 and J is TRBJ1-2; the D is unclear. Trimming stripped 0 bases from V and 7 bases from J, with 18 bases between. Germline CDR1 is MNHEY and CDR2 is SVGAGI. The CDR3 spans 16 residues. CDR3 residues: CASSYSKSRVFFGYTF. The CDR3 bases are TGTGCCAGCAGTTACTCGAAATCGCGGGTTTTTTTTGGCTACACCTTC.

The chain joins TRBV7-3 to TRBJ2-2; D not certain. The CDR3 consists of 13 residues. In germline, CDR1 is SGHTA, CDR2 FQGTGA. V lost 9 bases and J lost 5, with 13 bases in between. The CDR3 bases are TGTGCCAGTTCTATTATTTCTACCGGGGAGCTGTTTTTT. Its translation: CASSIISTGELFF.